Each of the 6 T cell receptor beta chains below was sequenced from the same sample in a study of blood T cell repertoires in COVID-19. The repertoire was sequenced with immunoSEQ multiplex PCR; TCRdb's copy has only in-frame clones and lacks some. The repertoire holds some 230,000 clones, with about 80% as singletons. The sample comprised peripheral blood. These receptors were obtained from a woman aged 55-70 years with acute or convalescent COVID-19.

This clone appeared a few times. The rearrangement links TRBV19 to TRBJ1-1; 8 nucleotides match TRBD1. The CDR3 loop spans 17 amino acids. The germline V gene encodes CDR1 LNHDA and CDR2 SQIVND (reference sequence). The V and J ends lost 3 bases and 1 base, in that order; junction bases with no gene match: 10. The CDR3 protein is CASSIRSQGASNTEAFF. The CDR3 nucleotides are TGTGCCAGTAGTATTCGGAGTCAGGGGGCCTCGAACACTGAAGCTTTCTTT.

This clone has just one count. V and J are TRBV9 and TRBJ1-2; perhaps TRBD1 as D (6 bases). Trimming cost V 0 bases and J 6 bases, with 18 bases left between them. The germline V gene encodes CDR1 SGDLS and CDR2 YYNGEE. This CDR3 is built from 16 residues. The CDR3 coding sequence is TGTGCCAGCAGCGTAGGCCCCTTGAGGGGGATCGATGGCTACACCTTC. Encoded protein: CASSVGPLRGIDGYTF.

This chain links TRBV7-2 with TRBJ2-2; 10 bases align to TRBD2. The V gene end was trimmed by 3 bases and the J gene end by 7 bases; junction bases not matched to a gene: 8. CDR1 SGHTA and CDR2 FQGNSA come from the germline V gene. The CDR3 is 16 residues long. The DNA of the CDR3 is TGTGCCAGCAGCTTGCGCCTAGCGGGGGTTGGCGGGGAGCTGTTTTTT. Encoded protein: CASSLRLAGVGGELFF.

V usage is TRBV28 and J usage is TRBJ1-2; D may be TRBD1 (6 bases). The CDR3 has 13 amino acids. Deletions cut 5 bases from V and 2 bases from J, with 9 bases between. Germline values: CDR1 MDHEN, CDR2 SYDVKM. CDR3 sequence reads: CASSLDSNYGYTF. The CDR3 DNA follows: TGTGCCAGCAGTCTGGACAGCAACTATGGCTACACCTTC.

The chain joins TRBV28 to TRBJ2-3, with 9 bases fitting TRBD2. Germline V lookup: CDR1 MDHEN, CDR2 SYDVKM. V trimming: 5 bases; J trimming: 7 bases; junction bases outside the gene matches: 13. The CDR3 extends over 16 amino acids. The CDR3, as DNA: TGTGCCAGCAGTGCCCGGGGAGCGGGGGGTGTGAATACGCAGTATTTT. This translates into CASSARGAGGVNTQYF.

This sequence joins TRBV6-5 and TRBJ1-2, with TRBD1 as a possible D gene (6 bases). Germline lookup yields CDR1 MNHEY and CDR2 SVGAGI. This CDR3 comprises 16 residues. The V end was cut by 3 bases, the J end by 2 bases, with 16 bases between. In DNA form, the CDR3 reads TGTGCCAGCAGTTATAGTGTGGCACAGGGAAACTATGGCTACACCTTC. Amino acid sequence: CASSYSVAQGNYGYTF.